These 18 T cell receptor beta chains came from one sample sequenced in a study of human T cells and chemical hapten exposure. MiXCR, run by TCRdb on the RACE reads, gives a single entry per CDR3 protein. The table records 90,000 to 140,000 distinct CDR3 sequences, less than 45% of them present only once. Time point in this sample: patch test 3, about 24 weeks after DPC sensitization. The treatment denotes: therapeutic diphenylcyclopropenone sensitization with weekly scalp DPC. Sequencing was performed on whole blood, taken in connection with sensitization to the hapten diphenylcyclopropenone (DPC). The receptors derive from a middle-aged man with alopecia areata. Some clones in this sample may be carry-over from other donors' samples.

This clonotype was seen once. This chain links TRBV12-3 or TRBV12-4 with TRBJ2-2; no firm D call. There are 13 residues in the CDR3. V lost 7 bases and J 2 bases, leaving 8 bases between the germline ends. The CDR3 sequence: CASMDSNTGELFF. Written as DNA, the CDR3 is TGTGCCAGCATGGATTCCAACACCGGGGAGCTGTTTTTT.

For the CDR3, the DNA is TGTGCCTGGAGCTACCCCCGGACCGATTATGGCTACACCTTC. Its translation is CAWSYPRTDYGYTF. The V and J genes are TRBV30 and TRBJ1-2, with D uncertain. Between the trimmed V and J ends, which lost 3 bases and 5 bases, there was a span of 16 bases. Germline values: CDR1 GTSNPN, CDR2 SVGIG (reference sequence). CDR3 length: 14 residues.

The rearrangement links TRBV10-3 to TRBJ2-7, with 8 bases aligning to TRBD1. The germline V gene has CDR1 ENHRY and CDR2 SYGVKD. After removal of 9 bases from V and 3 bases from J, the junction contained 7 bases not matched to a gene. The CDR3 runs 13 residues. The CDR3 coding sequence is TGTGCCATACGACAGGGGAATGTCTACGAGCAGTACTTC. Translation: CAIRQGNVYEQYF.

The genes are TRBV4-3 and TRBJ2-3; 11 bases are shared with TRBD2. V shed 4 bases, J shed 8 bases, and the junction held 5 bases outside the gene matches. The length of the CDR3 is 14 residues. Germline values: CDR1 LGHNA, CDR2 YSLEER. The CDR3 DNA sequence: TGCGCCAGCAGCCCCGGGACTAGCGGCGGTACGCAGTATTTT. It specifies CASSPGTSGGTQYF.

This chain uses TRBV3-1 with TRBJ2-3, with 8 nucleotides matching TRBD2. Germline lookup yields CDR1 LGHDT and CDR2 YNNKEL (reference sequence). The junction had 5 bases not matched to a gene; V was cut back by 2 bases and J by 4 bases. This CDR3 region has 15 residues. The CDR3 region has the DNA TGTGCCAGCAGCCAATCAGCGGGAGTGGCAGATACGCAGTATTTT. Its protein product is CASSQSAGVADTQYF.

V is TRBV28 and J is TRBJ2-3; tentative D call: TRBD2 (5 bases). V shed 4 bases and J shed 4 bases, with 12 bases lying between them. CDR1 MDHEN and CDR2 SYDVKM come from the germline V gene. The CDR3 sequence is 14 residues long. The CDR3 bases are TGTGCCAGCAGTTCCGCTAGCTTGTCAGATACGCAGTATTTT. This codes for CASSSASLSDTQYF.

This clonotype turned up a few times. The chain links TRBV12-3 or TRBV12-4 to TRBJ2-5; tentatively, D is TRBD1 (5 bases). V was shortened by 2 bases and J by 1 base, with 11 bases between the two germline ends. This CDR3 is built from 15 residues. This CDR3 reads CASSLSGLGQETQYF. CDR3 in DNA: TGTGCCAGCAGTTTATCAGGGTTAGGCCAAGAGACCCAGTACTTC.

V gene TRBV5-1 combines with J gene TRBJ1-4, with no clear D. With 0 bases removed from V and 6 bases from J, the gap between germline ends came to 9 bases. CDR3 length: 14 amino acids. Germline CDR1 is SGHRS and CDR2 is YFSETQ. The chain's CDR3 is CASSLVGMDEKLFF. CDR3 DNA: TGCGCCAGCAGCTTGGTAGGGATGGATGAAAAACTGTTTTTT. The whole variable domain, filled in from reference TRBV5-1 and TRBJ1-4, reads KAGVTQTPRYLIKTRGQQVTLSCSPISGHRSVSWYQQTPGQGLQFLFEYFSETQRNKGNFPGRFSGRQFSNSRSEMNVSTLELGDSALYLCASSLVGMDEKLFFGSGTQLSVL.

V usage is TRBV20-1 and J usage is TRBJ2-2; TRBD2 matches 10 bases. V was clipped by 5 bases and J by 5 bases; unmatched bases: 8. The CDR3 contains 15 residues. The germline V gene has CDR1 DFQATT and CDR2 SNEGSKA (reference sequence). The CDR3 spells CSAPAGGPGTGELFF. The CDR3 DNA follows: TGCAGTGCTCCAGCGGGAGGGCCCGGGACCGGGGAGCTGTTTTTT.

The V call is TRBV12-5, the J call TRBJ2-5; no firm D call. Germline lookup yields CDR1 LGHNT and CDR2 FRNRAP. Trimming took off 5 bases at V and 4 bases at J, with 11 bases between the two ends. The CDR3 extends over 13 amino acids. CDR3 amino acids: CASGLTPRETQYF. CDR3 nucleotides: TGTGCTAGTGGTCTCACCCCCCGAGAGACCCAGTACTTC. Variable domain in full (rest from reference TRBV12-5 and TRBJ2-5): DARVTQTPRHKVTEMGQEVTMRCQPILGHNTVFWYRQTMMQGLELLAYFRNRAPLDDSGMPKDRFSAEMPDATLATLKIQPSEPRDSAVYFCASGLTPRETQYFGPGTRLLVL.

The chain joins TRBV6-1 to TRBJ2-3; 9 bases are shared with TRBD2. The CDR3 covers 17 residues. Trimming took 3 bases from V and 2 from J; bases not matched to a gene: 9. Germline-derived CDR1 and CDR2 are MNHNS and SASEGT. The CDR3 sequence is CASSDDLTSGVTDTQYF. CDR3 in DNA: TGTGCCAGCAGTGACGACCTGACTAGCGGCGTCACAGATACGCAGTATTTT.

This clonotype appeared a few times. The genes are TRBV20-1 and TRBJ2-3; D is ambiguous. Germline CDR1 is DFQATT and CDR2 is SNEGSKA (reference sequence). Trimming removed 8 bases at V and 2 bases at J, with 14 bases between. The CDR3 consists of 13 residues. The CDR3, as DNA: TGCAGTCCCCGTTACGATACCACAGATACGCAGTATTTT. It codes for CSPRYDTTDTQYF.

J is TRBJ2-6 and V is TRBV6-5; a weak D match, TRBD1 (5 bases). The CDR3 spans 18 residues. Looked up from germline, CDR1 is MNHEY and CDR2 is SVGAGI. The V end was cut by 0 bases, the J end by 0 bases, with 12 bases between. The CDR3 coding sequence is TGTGCCAGCAGTTACTCGTATACAGGAAGCTCTGGGGCCAACGTCCTGACTTTC. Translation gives CASSYSYTGSSGANVLTF.

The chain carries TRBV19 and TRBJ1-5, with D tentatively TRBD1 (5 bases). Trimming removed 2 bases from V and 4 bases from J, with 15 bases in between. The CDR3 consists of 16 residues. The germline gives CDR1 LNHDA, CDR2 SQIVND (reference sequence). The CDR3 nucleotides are TGTGCCAGTAGTATACAGACCGGGTGGGGGAATCAGCCCCAGCATTTT. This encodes CASSIQTGWGNQPQHF.

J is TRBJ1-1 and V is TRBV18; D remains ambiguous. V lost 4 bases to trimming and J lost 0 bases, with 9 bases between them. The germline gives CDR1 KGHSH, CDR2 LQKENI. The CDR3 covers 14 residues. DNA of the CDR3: TGTGCCAGCTCACTTATCGCCGTGAACACTGAAGCTTTCTTT. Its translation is CASSLIAVNTEAFF.

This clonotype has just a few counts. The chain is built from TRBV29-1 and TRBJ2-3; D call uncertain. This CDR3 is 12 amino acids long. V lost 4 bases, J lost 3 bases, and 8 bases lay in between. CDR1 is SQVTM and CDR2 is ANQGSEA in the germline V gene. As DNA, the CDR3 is TGCAGCGTTGCAGAATCGACAGATACGCAGTATTTT. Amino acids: CSVAESTDTQYF.

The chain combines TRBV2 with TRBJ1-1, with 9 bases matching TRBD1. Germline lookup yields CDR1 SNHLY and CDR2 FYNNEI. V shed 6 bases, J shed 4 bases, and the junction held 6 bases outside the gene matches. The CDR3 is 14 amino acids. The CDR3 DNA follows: TGTGCCAGCAGGCGGACAGGGGAGAGCACTGAAGCTTTCTTT. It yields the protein CASRRTGESTEAFF.

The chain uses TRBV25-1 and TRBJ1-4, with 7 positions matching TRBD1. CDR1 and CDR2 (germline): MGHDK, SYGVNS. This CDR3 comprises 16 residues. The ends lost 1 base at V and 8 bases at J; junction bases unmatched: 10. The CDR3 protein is CASSESLTGRGEKLFF. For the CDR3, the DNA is TGTGCCAGCAGTGAATCTCTGACAGGGCGAGGCGAAAAACTGTTTTTT.